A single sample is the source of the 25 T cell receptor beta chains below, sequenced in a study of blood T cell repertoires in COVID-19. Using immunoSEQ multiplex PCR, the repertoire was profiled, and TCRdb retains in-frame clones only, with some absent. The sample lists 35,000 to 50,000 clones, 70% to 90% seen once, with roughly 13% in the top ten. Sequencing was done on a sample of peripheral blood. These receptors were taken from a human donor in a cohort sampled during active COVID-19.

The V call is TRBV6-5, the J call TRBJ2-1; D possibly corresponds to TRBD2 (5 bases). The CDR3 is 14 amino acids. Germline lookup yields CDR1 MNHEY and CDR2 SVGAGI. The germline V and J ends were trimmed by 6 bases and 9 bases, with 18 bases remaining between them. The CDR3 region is CASSDGNGVGEQFF. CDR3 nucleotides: TGTGCCAGCAGCGACGGTAACGGGGTCGGTGAGCAGTTCTTC.

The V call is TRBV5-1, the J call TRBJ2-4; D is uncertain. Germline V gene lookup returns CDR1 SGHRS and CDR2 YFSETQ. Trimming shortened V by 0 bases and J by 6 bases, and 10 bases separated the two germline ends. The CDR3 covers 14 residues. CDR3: CASSLESVTNIQYF. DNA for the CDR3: TGCGCCAGCAGCTTGGAATCGGTCACAAACATTCAGTACTTC.

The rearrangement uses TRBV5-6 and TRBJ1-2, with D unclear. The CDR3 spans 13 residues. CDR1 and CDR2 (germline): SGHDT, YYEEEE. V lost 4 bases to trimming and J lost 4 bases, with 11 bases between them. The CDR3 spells CASSRDGSYGYTF. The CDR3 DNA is TGTGCCAGCAGCCGGGATGGGAGCTATGGCTACACCTTC. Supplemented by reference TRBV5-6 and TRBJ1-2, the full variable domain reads DAGVTQSPTHLIKTRGQQVTLRCSPKSGHDTVSWYQQALGQGPQFIFQYYEEEERQRGNFPDRFSGHQFPNYSSELNVNALLLGDSALYLCASSRDGSYGYTFGSGTRLTVV.

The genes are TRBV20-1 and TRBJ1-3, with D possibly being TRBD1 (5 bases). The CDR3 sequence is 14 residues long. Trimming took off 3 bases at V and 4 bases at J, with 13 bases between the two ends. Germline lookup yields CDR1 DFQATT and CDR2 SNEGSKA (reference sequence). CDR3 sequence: CSASVGAQGNTIYF. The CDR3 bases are TGCAGTGCTAGTGTAGGGGCGCAAGGAAACACCATATATTTT.

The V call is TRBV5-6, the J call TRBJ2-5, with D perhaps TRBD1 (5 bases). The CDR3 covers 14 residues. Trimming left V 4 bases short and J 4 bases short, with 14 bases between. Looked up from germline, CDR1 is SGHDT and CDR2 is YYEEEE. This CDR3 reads CASSPDSGIETQYF. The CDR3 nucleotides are TGTGCCAGCAGCCCCGACTCAGGGATAGAGACCCAGTACTTC.

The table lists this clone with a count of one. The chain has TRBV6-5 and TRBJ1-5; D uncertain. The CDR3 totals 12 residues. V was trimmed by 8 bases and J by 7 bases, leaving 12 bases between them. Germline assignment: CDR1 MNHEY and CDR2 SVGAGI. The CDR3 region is CASGRLEQPQHF. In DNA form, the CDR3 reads TGTGCCAGCGGGAGGCTGGAGCAGCCCCAGCATTTT.

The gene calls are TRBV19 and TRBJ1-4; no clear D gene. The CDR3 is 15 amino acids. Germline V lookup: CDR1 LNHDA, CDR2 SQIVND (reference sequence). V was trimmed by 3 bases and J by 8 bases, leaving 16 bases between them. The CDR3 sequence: CASSIPSSAGEKLFF. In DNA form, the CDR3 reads TGTGCCAGTAGTATCCCGAGCAGCGCTGGGGAAAAACTGTTTTTT.

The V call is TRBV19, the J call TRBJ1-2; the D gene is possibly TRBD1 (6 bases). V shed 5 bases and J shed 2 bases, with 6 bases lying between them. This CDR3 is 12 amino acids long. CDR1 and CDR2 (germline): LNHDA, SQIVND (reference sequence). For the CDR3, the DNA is TGTGCCAGTAGTGGACAGAACTATGGCTACACCTTC. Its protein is CASSGQNYGYTF.

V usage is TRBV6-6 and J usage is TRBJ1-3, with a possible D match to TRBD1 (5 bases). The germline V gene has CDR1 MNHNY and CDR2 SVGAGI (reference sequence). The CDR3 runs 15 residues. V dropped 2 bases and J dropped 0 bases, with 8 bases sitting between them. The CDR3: CASSYGDSSGNTIYF. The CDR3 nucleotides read TGTGCCAGCAGTTACGGTGACAGCTCTGGAAACACCATATATTTT.

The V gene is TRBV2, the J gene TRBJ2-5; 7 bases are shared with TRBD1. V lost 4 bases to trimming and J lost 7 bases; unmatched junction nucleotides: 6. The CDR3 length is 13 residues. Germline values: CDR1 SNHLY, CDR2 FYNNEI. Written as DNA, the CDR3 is TGTGCCAGCAGTGTCGGCCAGGGGGTGACCCAGTACTTC. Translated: CASSVGQGVTQYF. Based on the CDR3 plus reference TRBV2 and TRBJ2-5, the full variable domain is EPEVTQTPSHQVTQMGQEVILRCVPISNHLYFYWYRQILGQKVEFLVSFYNNEISEKSEIFDDQFSVERPDGSNFTLKIRSTKLEDSAMYFCASSVGQGVTQYFGPGTRLLVL.

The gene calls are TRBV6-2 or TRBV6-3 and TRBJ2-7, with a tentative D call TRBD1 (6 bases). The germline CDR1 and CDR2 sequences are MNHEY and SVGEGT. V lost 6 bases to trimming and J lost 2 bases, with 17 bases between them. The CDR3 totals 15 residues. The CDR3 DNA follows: TGTGCCAGCAGCCGACCCTCTGGGGGCACCTACGAGCAGTACTTC. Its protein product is CASSRPSGGTYEQYF.

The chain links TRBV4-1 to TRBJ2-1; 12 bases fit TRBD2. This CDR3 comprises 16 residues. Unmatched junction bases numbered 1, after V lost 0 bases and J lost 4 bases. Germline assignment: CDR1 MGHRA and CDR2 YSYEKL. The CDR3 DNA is TGCGCCAGCAGCCAAGAGGGGACTAGCGGGTACAATGAGCAGTTCTTC. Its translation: CASSQEGTSGYNEQFF.

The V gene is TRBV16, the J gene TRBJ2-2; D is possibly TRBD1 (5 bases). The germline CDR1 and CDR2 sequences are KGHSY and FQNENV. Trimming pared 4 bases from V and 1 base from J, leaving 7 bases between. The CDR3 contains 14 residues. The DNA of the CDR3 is TGTGCCAGCAGCCCAGGACAGAACACCGGGGAGCTGTTTTTT. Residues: CASSPGQNTGELFF.

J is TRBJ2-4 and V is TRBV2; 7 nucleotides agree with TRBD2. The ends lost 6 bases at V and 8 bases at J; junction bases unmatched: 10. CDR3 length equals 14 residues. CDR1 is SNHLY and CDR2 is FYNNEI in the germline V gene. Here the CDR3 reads CASSWITAGDIQYF. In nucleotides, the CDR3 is TGTGCCAGCAGCTGGATCACGGCGGGGGACATTCAGTACTTC.

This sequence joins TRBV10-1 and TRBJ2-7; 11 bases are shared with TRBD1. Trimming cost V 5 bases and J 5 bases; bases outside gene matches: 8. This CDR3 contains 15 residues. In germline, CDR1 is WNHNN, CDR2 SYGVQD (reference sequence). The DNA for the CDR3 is TGCGCCAGCAGTCCTTGGACAGGGGGCATCAACGAGCAGTACTTC. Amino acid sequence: CASSPWTGGINEQYF.

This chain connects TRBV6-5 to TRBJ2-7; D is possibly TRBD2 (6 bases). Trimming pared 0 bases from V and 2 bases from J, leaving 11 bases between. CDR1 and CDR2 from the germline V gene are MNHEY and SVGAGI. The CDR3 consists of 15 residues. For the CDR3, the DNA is TGTGCCAGCAGTTACTCCGGCGGGGACCCCTACGAGCAGTACTTC. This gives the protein CASSYSGGDPYEQYF.

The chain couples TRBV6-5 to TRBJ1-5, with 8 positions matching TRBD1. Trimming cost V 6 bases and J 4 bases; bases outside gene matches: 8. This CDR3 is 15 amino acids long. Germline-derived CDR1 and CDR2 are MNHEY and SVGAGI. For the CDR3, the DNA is TGTGCCAGCAGCCTGGACAGGGTAAGGAATCAGCCCCAGCATTTT. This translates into CASSLDRVRNQPQHF.

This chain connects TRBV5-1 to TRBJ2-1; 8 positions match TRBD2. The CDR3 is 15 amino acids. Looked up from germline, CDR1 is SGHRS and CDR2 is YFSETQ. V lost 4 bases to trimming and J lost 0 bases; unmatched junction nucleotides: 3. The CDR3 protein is CASSRGGSSYNEQFF. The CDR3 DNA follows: TGCGCCAGCAGCCGGGGGGGCAGCTCCTACAATGAGCAGTTCTTC.

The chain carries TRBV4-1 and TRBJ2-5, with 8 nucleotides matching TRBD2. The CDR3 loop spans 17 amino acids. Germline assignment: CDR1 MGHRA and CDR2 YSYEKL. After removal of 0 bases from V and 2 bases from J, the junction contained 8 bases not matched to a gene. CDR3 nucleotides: TGCGCCAGCAGCCAAGATGGGGCTAGCGGGTTGCAAGAGACCCAGTACTTC. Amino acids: CASSQDGASGLQETQYF.

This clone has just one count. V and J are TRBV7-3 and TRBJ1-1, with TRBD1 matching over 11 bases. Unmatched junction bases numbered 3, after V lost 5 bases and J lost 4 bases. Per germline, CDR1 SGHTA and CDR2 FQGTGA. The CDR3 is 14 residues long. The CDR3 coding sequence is TGTGCCAGCAGCACAGGGACAGGGGGCACTGAAGCTTTCTTT. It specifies CASSTGTGGTEAFF.

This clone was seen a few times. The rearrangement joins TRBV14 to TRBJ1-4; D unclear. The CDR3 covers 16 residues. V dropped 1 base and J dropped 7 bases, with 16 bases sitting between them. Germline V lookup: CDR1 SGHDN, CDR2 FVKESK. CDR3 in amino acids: CASSQGAGLQFEKLFF. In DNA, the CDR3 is TGTGCCAGCAGCCAAGGTGCGGGCCTACAGTTTGAAAAACTGTTTTTT.

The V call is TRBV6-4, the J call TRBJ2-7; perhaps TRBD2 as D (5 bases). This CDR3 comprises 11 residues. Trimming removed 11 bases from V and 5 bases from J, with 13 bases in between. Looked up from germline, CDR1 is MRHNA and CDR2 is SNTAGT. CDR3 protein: CARGQNHEQYF. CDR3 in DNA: TGTGCCCGCGGGCAGAATCACGAGCAGTACTTC.

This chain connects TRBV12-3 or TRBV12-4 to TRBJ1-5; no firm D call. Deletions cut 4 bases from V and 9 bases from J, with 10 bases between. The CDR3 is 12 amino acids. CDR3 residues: CASSSPRRPQHF. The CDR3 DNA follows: TGTGCCAGCAGTTCCCCTCGTAGGCCCCAGCATTTT.

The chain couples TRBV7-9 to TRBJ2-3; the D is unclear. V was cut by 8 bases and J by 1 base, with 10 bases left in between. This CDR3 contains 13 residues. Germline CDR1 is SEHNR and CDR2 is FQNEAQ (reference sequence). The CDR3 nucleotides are TGTGCCAGCTCCAGAGTTGGCACAGATACGCAGTATTTT. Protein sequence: CASSRVGTDTQYF.

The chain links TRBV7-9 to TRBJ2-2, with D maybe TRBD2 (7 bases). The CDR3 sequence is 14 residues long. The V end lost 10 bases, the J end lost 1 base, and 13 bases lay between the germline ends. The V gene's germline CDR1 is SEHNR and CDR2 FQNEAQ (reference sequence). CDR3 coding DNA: TGTGCCACCGGGGGGCGGAGGAACACCGGGGAGCTGTTTTTT. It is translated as CATGGRRNTGELFF.